One T cell receptor (beta chain) is described in this entry. The antigen is undetermined. It is likely a read error, because the conserved phenylalanine at the end of the CDR3 is missing. The entry originates in a study of tumor-infiltrating lymphocytes in primary liver carcinoma. Overall study: Tumor staging was T1-T3 N0M0; sizes spanned roughly 4.2 to 10 cm across. Yields of productive TCRbeta reads ranged from roughly 3.5 to 7.5 million per sample and were similar across tissue types.

Study results and limitations: Tumor region pairs outstripped tumor-adjacent and tumor-blood pairs in overlap.

This CDR3 contains 17 residues. Germline V CDR1 and CDR2: SGHAT, FQNNGV. Bulk tissue was left unsorted, and RNA and DNA were co-extracted from roughly 20-30 mg of it. Total RNA (around 500 ng) served as template for TCR beta cDNA synthesis primed by a constant-region primer. Slightly modified ARM-PCR served as the procedure for the TCR beta libraries. These libraries came from three rounds of nested multiplex PCR. A C-beta reverse primer was combined with TRBV1-TRBV30 forward primers in the first two PCR rounds, and each round had around 10 cycles. TCRdb used MiXCR to reprocess the multiplex PCR reads, holding one entry per CDR3 protein. The sample has 40,000 to 60,000 distinct CDR3 sequences; about two thirds are singletons.

The source of this sequence is a man between 40 and 49 years old with primary liver carcinoma and hepatitis B virus infection. This rearrangement joins TRBV11-2 to TRBJ2-7; TRBD1 matches 9 bases. The sample consisted of liver tumor tissue from sampling region 5. The subset was: tumor region T5, tumor centre. This CDR3 is CACSIDPPGQGSYEQYS. CDR3 coding DNA: TGTGCCTGCAGCATCGACCCGCCGGGACAGGGAAGCTACGAGCAGTACTCA.